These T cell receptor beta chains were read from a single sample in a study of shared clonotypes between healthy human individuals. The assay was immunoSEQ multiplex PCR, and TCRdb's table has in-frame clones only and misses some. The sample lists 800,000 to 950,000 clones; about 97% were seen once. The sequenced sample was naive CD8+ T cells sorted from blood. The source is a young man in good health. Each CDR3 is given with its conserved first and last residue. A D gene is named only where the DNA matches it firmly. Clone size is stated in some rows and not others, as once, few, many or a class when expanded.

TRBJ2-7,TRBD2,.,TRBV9,CASTGGATSSYEQYF,TGTGCCAGCACCGGGGGGGCGACCAGCTCCTACGAGCAGTACTTC
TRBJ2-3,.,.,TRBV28,CASRPTGLDTDTQYF,TGTGCCAGCAGGCCAACAGGGCTAGACACAGATACGCAGTATTTT
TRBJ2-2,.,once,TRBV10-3,CAISESLDRSTGELFF,TGTGCCATCAGTGAGTCCCTCGACAGGTCCACCGGGGAGCTGTTTTTT
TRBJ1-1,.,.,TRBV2,CASGRSNTEAFF,TGTGCCAGCGGCAGGTCGAACACTGAAGCTTTCTTT
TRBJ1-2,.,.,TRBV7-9,CASSLSPARKLNYGYTF,TGTGCCAGCAGCTTATCCCCCGCACGGAAACTTAACTATGGCTACACCTTC
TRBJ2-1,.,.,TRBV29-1,CSVGGVDEQFF,TGCAGCGTCGGGGGAGTGGATGAGCAGTTCTTC
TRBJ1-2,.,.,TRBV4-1,CASSPGPNYGYTF,TGCGCCAGCAGCCCTGGACCTAACTATGGCTACACCTTC
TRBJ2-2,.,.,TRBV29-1,CSALFSANTGELFF,TGCAGCGCCTTATTTTCAGCGAACACCGGGGAGCTGTTTTTT
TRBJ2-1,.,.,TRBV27,CASSFSVYNEQFF,TGTGCCAGCAGTTTTTCAGTTTACAATGAGCAGTTCTTC
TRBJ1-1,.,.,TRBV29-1,CSVGDDGEAFF,TGCAGCGTTGGCGACGACGGCGAAGCTTTCTTT
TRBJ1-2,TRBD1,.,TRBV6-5,CASSPRTGTNYGYTF,TGTGCCAGCAGCCCTCGGACAGGAACTAACTATGGCTACACCTTC
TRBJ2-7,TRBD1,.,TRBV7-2,CASSSSDRAYEQYF,TGTGCCAGCAGCTCATCGGACAGGGCCTACGAGCAGTACTTC
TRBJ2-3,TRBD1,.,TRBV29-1,CSVGETGTDTQYF,TGCAGCGTTGGGGAGACAGGGACAGATACGCAGTATTTT
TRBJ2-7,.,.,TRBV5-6,CASSLRAQNYEQYF,TGTGCCAGCAGCTTGAGGGCACAGAACTACGAGCAGTACTTC
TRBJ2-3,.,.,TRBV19,CASSTVSTDTQYF,TGTGCCAGTAGTACTGTCTCCACAGATACGCAGTATTTT
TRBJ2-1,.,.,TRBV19,CASSIAQGREQFF,TGTGCCAGTAGTATAGCCCAGGGGCGTGAGCAGTTCTTC
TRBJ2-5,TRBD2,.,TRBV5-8,CASSRITSGEETQYF,TGTGCCAGCAGCCGGATAACTAGCGGAGAAGAGACCCAGTACTTC
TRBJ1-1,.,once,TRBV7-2,CASSLDFTGRQAFF,TGTGCCAGCAGCTTAGATTTTACAGGCCGGCAAGCTTTCTTT
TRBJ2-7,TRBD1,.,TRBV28,CASSRKTGVKRNEQYF,TGTGCCAGCAGTCGAAAAACAGGGGTGAAAAGGAACGAGCAGTACTTC
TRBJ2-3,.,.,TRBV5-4,CASSAPGQKRLGTDTQYF,TGTGCCAGCAGCGCCCCGGGACAGAAAAGACTAGGCACAGATACGCAGTATTTT
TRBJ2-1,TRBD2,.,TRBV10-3,CAIRTGTSGMYNEQFF,TGTGCCATCAGGACCGGGACTAGCGGGATGTACAATGAGCAGTTCTTC
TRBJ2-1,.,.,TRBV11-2,CASSLDNLRGAYVDEQFF,TGTGCCAGCAGCTTAGACAACCTACGGGGGGCTTATGTGGATGAGCAGTTCTTC
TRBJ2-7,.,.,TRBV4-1,CASSQGTPRRYEQYF,TGCGCCAGCAGCCAAGGGACACCCCGGAGATACGAGCAGTACTTC
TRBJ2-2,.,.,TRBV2,CAGLGEASTGELFF,TGTGCCGGGCTTGGGGAGGCTTCCACCGGGGAGCTGTTTTTT